This TCR beta chain was recorded in a study of cytomegalovirus exposure and HLA in healthy donors (dated by TCRdb to about 2017). For the study in its entirety: According to an earlier analysis of a few hundred of the donors, about 179 million T cells yielded 90 million to 130 million unique TCR beta sequences and about 280 Gb of sequence data. The study profiled the T cell repertoires of hundreds of subjects by immunosequencing and related them to cytomegalovirus serostatus. A later genetic analysis used genome-wide SNP genotypes for about three fifths of the roughly 700 donors, treating that subset as a discovery cohort. An early release that covered several hundred HLA-typed donors contained around 330 gigabases of sequencing data and around 85 million unique TCR sequences. To study patterns of TCR occurrence, a later analysis re-analyzed previously published TCR beta repertoires from around 660 donors and added high-resolution HLA genotyping. To predict cytomegalovirus infection status, the study combined high-throughput TCR immunosequencing, statistical association of individual TCRs with disease status, and machine learning. The number of donors typed differed by locus, with roughly 620-630 for A, B, C, DRB1 and DQB1, around 500 for DQA1, nearly 610 for DPA1, and some 440 for DPB1. In an earlier analysis of about 590 of the donors, high-throughput TCR beta sequencing was used to judge whether each TCR beta V gene segment behaved as functional or pseudogenic. A separate validation cohort of roughly 120 different subjects was used in addition to the approximately 670-subject first cohort. Among 398 genotyped donors of the cohort, an average of approximately 230,000 unique TCR beta nucleotide sequences were sequenced per donor, roughly a sixth of them non-productive. The study was designed to test whether signatures of past pathogen exposure could be identified by cataloging public T cell receptors. Of the approximately 400 genotyped donors, roughly 85% fell in the genetic ancestry cluster associated with self-reported Caucasian donors. The later analysis used no new phenotypic data to find candidate immune exposures, relying instead on TCR beta sequences and their occurrence across donors. Class I and class II HLA loci were covered by the typing at four-digit resolution. Every repertoire in the discovery cohort had been generated on one and the same sequencing platform. Roughly 5 DR-DQ haplotypes were handled as single units for association and clustering, since linkage in the cohort was strong. Donor age, sex, ethnicity and CMV serostatus were collected together with the repertoire data.

Library preparation used the immunoSEQ multiplex PCR assay. For the multiplex PCR, a mixture combining 60 forward primers for TCR Vbeta segments and 13 reverse primers for TCR Jbeta segments was used. Amplification of the CDR3 region of rearranged TCR beta genes was performed with a multiplex PCR assay on genomic DNA. On the Illumina HiSeq System, the amplified TCR beta libraries were sequenced as 87-base-pair reads. From the authors' description of their analysis: Across the 670 or so repertoires, a later analysis counted some 81 million unique TCR beta chains, about 10 million of which were shared by at least two donors. Raw reads were error-corrected and collapsed into unique sequences with a nearest-neighbor algorithm that merged closely related sequences to remove PCR and sequencing errors. Alignment of CDR3 sequences to IMGT reference sequences was used to assign V, D and J gene segments. For a sequence to be retained, a match of at least six nucleotides to both a V gene segment and a J gene segment was required. A rearrangement counted as productive if the CDR3 had no stop codons and remained in frame with V and J, and every other rearrangement counted as non-productive. Following IMGT convention, CDR3 was defined as the stretch from the second conserved V-encoded cysteine up to the conserved J-encoded phenylalanine. The earlier analysis of about 590 of the donors excluded sequences that lacked an unambiguous match to a single V gene segment. In an earlier analysis of approximately 500 of the donors, a V segment was called functional when productive rearrangements were above 56.7%, and segregating when the standard deviation between donors exceeded 5%. To diagnose cytomegalovirus status from the catalog of TCR beta chain sequences, a statistical classification framework was built. V and J gene assignment, in a later analysis, came from comparing TCR nucleotide sequences with IMGT/GENE-DB human TR gene sequences. Using the TCRdist pipeline, a later analysis assigned CDR3 sequences along with most-parsimonious VDJ recombination scenarios. A later analysis defined each TCR beta chain by its CDR3 amino acid sequence plus V-gene family, and excluded reads lacking a unique V-gene family. A later analysis removed 500 to 600 highly shared, low-generation-probability nucleotide sequences to deal with suspected cross-contamination and a sequencing artifact. For each public chain, a later analysis derived a clonal expansion index from normalized ranks of inferred template counts within each repertoire. In a later analysis, generation probabilities were computed with a VDJ recombination model fitted to out-of-frame rearrangements, and the resulting probabilities were checked against IGoR. Hypergeometric tests were used in a later analysis to score TCR-TCR, TCR-HLA and TCR-CMV co-occurrence, with a repertoire-size bias correction applied to the TCR pairs. False discovery rates were estimated in a later analysis by permuting HLA or CMV assignments 20 times. In a later analysis, co-occurring TCRs were grouped using DBSCAN, and TCRdist sequence similarity was added for clustering within HLA-allele-positive subsets. Repertoires with fewer than 30,000 or more than 120,000 public chains, plus five repertoires with anomalous nucleotide sharing, were excluded from co-occurrence clustering. TCRdb's version of the immuneACCESS table is confined to in-frame rearrangements and falls short of the full clone set. An unresolved V gene accounts for under half of the shortfall where checked; the remainder is of unknown origin. V and J calls and clone size come straight from that table; D and trimming were deduced from the DNA. For this sample, the table gives 85,000 to 110,000 clones. About 3% of the sample goes to the ten largest clones.

The cohort was made up of about 670 healthy bone marrow donors. At the time of sampling, every cohort member was nominally healthy, though immune exposures that went unrecorded were likely present. The donor tested CMV seronegative and was one of the 352 seronegative cohort members. Each donor provided a peripheral blood sample, and peripheral blood mononuclear cells were used for TCR beta sequencing. Genomic DNA was extracted from the blood cell samples with the Qiagen DNeasy Blood Extraction Kit. The CDR3 goes from the cysteine to the phenylalanine over 16 residues. The entry retains the CDR3 DNA only, 48 bases that are in frame from base 1. Compared with germline, V lacks 5 bases and J lacks 5 bases; bases without a gene match: 15. CDR1 is given as SGHRS and CDR2 as YFSETQ, both from the germline V gene. General conclusions and limits of the study: A later genetic analysis associated a missense DCLRE1C variant with V-gene and J-gene trimming of TCR beta chains, and an independent cohort replicated the association. Around 16 rarely observed V segments, including chromosome 9 orphons, were excluded from the earlier analysis of approximately 600 of the donors because counts were too low. A group of highly shared sequence variants was considered likely to be a technical artifact of the sequencing pipeline. Specific HLA alleles were associated with around 18,000 TCR beta sequences at a false discovery rate of 0.05 in a later analysis. A total of 164 TCR beta chains were listed by the study as associated with cytomegalovirus. The authors suggested that the approach could potentially be generalized to other disease states and immunological phenotypes. According to a later genetic analysis, donors in an Asian-associated ancestry cluster had fewer N-insertions in productive TCRs than the approximately 650-donor mean. The classifier was reported to diagnose cytomegalovirus status with high specificity and sensitivity in both the original cohort and the validation cohort. In an earlier analysis of more than 500 of the donors, most TCR beta V segments appeared in productive rearrangements about 90% or about 30% of the time, broadly matching IMGT annotations. A later analysis found that TCR association rates varied across HLA loci, with DRB1 alleles showing the most associated TCRs and HLA-C alleles the fewest. Most TCR sequences were seen in very few donors, while some public TCRs were found in many individuals. In vitro tests confirmed that a few of the cytomegalovirus-associated TCR beta chains recognize cytomegalovirus antigens. Strong co-occurrence of HLA alleles, especially DR and DQ, made assigning TCR associations to individual alleles difficult. Because some donors lacked HLA typing at each locus, the association tests relied only on the typed subset. The presence/absence analyses assumed that sequencing depth was roughly uniform across donors, and that assumption may not be true. Linkage disequilibrium might explain the correlated functional status among segregating V segments, but an unknown experimental factor could not be excluded. According to a later analysis, most CMV-associated TCR beta chains appeared to be HLA-restricted, and the HLA associations seemed to be driven largely by CMV exposure. A further reported finding was that TCR beta sequences accurately predicted the HLA-A and HLA-B alleles for most subjects in the first cohort. Because the 87-base-pair reads could not distinguish some IMGT-functional V segments, including TRBV6-2 and TRBV6-3, those segments were excluded. Only TCR beta chains were sequenced in this cohort, and the absence of alpha or paired-chain data limited detectable features. Several of the top co-occurrence clusters appeared to be linked to parvovirus B19, influenza, CMV and Epstein-Barr virus, according to a later analysis. In a later analysis, HLA-associated TCR beta chains were found to be more clonally expanded and to have lower generation probabilities than equally common non-associated chains. CMV serostatus was the only immune exposure information available for the cohort.

Notes on this clone: The clone's antigen remains unknown.

The sequenced material came from PBMCs. Here the chain combines TRBV5-1 and TRBJ2-5; TRBD2 matches 7 bases in the middle. The sequence came from a man aged 40-50 years in good health and CMV-seronegative. The DNA is TGCGCCAGCAGAACAAACCCTGCAGCGGGATGGGAGACCCAGTACTTC. It is translated as CASRTNPAAGWETQYF.